The present entry profiles one TCR beta chain with its context. Between the trimmed V and J ends, which lost 0 bases and 4 bases, there was a span of 7 bases. The CDR3 extends over 13 amino acids. The germline gives CDR1 SGHTA, CDR2 FQGNSA. The source of the sample is a study of cytomegalovirus exposure and HLA in healthy donors. The PCR employed 60 Vbeta primers together with 13 Jbeta primers. The protocol was immunoSEQ multiplex PCR, while the TCRdb copy is restricted to in-frame clones and leaves out a portion. The table includes fewer than 200,000 clones, less than 85% detected once. V usage is TRBV7-2 and J usage is TRBJ2-7, with D unclear. The receptor was derived from a man in his forties in good health and CMV-seronegative. Sequenced material: PBMCs. In DNA, the CDR3 is TGTGCCAGCAGCTTAGCACAGAATTACGAGCAGTACTTC. Translated: CASSLAQNYEQYF. The entire variable domain, with the rest obtained from reference TRBV7-2 and TRBJ2-7, is as follows: GAGVSQSPSNKVTEKGKDVELRCDPISGHTALYWYRQSLGQGLEFLIYFQGNSAPDKSGLPSDRFSAERTGGSVSTLTIQRTQQEDSAVYLCASSLAQNYEQYFGPGTRLTVT.